These 24 T cell receptor beta chains were sequenced from one sample in a study of cytomegalovirus exposure and HLA in healthy donors. PCR amplification relied on 60 Vbeta primers (plus 13 Jbeta primers). Only in-frame clones appear in the TCRdb table, and some are missing; sequencing was by immunoSEQ multiplex PCR. Of under 300,000 clones in the sample, under 80% were seen once. What was sequenced was PBMCs. The receptors originated from a female donor in good health and CMV-seronegative.

Points on this clone: One junction end does not reproduce the germline sequence, and a read error may be involved. In nucleotides, the CDR3 is TGTTCCAGCAGGACTAGCGGGAGTGTATTTGGGGCCAACGTCCTGACTTTC. Translated: CSSRTSGSVFGANVLTF. The chain is built from TRBV7-9 and TRBJ2-6; 13 bases agree with TRBD2. There are 17 residues in the CDR3. Germline-derived CDR1 and CDR2 are SEHNR and FQNEAQ (reference sequence).

V and J are TRBV7-2 and TRBJ2-5; perhaps TRBD2 as D (5 bases). Trimming cost V 3 bases and J 3 bases, with 14 bases left between them. The CDR3 contains 15 residues. CDR1 SGHTA and CDR2 FQGNSA come from the germline V gene. Here the CDR3 DNA reads TGTGCCAGCAGCTTTCCGTCGACGGGAAAAGAGACCCAGTACTTC. Residues: CASSFPSTGKETQYF.

This clone showed up just a few times. The chain recombines TRBV11-2 with TRBJ2-1; TRBD2 aligns across 12 bases. This CDR3 comprises 17 residues. Germline CDR1 reads SGHAT; CDR2 reads FQNNGV. J was trimmed by 2 bases and V by 0 bases; bases with no gene match: 2. CDR3 region: CASSLELAGGTYNEQFF. The CDR3 region has the DNA TGTGCCAGCAGCTTAGAACTAGCGGGAGGCACCTACAATGAGCAGTTCTTC.

Comments on this clone: Distinct nucleotide sequences in the sample also encode this CDR3. V gene TRBV6-4 combines with J gene TRBJ2-3, with D possibly being TRBD1 (6 bases). This CDR3 region has 13 residues. The germline CDR1 and CDR2 sequences are MRHNA and SNTAGT. V was clipped by 4 bases and J by 2 bases, with 7 bases between them. In DNA form, the CDR3 reads TGTGCCAGCAGTGGGACAGTCACAGATACGCAGTATTTT. It codes for CASSGTVTDTQYF.

This chain connects TRBV6-4 to TRBJ2-1; 8 bases line up with TRBD2. V shed 3 bases and J 8 bases; nucleotides not matched to a gene: 9. The CDR3 is 15 amino acids. Germline V gene sequence: CDR1 MRHNA, CDR2 SNTAGT. The CDR3 sequence: CASSDVAGGSHEQFF. The CDR3, as DNA: TGTGCCAGCAGTGATGTGGCGGGAGGTTCCCATGAGCAGTTCTTC.

This sequence joins TRBV28 and TRBJ2-6; possibly TRBD1 for D (5 bases). There are 17 residues in the CDR3. Deletions cut 2 bases from V and 2 bases from J, with 13 bases between. CDR1 and CDR2 (germline): MDHEN, SYDVKM. In DNA form, the CDR3 reads TGTGCCAGCAGTTTAGGGGCCCCTTTTACTGGGGCCAACGTCCTGACTTTC. Protein product: CASSLGAPFTGANVLTF. The full variable domain, with the rest looked up from reference TRBV28 and TRBJ2-6, is DVKVTQSSRYLVKRTGEKVFLECVQDMDHENMFWYRQDPGLGLRLIYFSYDVKMKEKGDIPEGYSVSREKKERFSLILESASTNQTSMYLCASSLGAPFTGANVLTFGAGSRLTVL.

This sequence joins TRBV19 and TRBJ2-2, with 10 bases fitting TRBD2. The ends lost 2 bases at V and 5 bases at J; junction bases unmatched: 11. Germline CDR1 reads LNHDA; CDR2 reads SQIVND (reference sequence). This CDR3 is built from 18 residues. The CDR3 region has the DNA TGTGCCAGTAGTATATTTTTAGGACTAGCGGACCTTACCGGGGAGCTGTTTTTT. Its translation is CASSIFLGLADLTGELFF.

The V call is TRBV7-7, the J call TRBJ2-2; D perhaps matches TRBD2 (5 bases). Per germline, CDR1 SSHAT and CDR2 FNYEAQ (reference sequence). V lost 3 bases and J lost 1, with 12 bases in between. CDR3 length: 16 residues. CDR3 in DNA: TGTGCCAGCAGCTTCAGCGGACTCGAGAACACCGGGGAGCTGTTTTTT. Its protein product is CASSFSGLENTGELFF.

The chain links TRBV9 to TRBJ1-1; TRBD1 is a possible D gene (6 bases). The CDR3 totals 13 residues. Germline V gene data show CDR1 as SGDLS and CDR2 as YYNGEE. V shed 3 bases and J shed 1 base, with 7 bases lying between them. The CDR3 protein is CASSGDTNTEAFF. CDR3 in DNA: TGTGCCAGCAGCGGGGACACGAACACTGAAGCTTTCTTT. The entire variable domain, with the rest obtained from reference TRBV9 and TRBJ1-1, is as follows: DSGVTQTPKHLITATGQRVTLRCSPRSGDLSVYWYQQSLDQGLQFLIQYYNGEERAKGNILERFSAQQFPDLHSELNLSSLELGDSALYFCASSGDTNTEAFFGQGTRLTVV.

This rearrangement joins TRBV11-2 to TRBJ2-7; maybe TRBD2 (6 bases). Germline V gives CDR1 SGHAT, CDR2 FQNNGV. The CDR3 is 14 amino acids. Trimming pared 5 bases from V and 7 bases from J, leaving 18 bases between. Here the CDR3 reads CASSPRDSPREQYF. The CDR3 region has the DNA TGTGCCAGCAGCCCCCGGGACTCCCCTCGTGAGCAGTACTTC.

This rearrangement joins TRBV7-2 to TRBJ2-1; TRBD2 agrees at 12 bases. Germline CDR1 reads SGHTA; CDR2 reads FQGNSA. The CDR3 runs 16 residues. After removal of 4 bases from V and 2 bases from J, the junction contained 3 bases not matched to a gene. The CDR3 loop is CASSSRLAGAYNEQFF. The CDR3, as DNA: TGTGCCAGCAGCTCTCGACTAGCGGGGGCCTACAATGAGCAGTTCTTC.

CDR3 in amino acids: CASSYSVAVQETQYF. The CDR3 DNA reads as TGTGCCAGCAGTTACAGTGTAGCGGTCCAAGAGACCCAGTACTTC. The chain carries TRBV6-6 and TRBJ2-5; D is possibly TRBD2 (6 bases). Germline V gene data show CDR1 as MNHNY and CDR2 as SVGAGI (reference sequence). Trimming cost V 2 bases and J 1 base, with 11 bases left between them. This CDR3 region has 15 residues.

The chain uses TRBV2 and TRBJ1-4; TRBD1 might be the D (6 bases). This CDR3 has 14 amino acids. Per the germline V gene, CDR1 is SNHLY and CDR2 is FYNNEI. Trimming cost V 9 bases and J 8 bases, with 19 bases left between them. The CDR3 spells CASTRGTVLEKLFF. The CDR3 DNA sequence: TGTGCCAGTACAAGGGGGACCGTCTTGGAAAAACTGTTTTTT.

This sequence joins TRBV7-9 and TRBJ2-7; 9 nucleotides match TRBD1. Germline CDR1 and CDR2: SEHNR and FQNEAQ (reference sequence). The CDR3 runs to 14 residues. The trim removed 5 bases at V and 4 bases at J, leaving 6 bases unmatched. The CDR3 sequence is CASSRTGGPYEQYF. The CDR3 bases are TGTGCCAGCAGCCGTACAGGGGGCCCTTACGAGCAGTACTTC.

Here the CDR3 reads CASSPTRVRNTEAFF. The CDR3 bases are TGTGCCAGCAGTCCAACTCGGGTCAGGAACACTGAAGCTTTCTTT. The rearrangement uses TRBV2 and TRBJ1-1; D remains ambiguous. V lost 5 bases and J 1 base, leaving 14 bases between the germline ends. In germline, CDR1 is SNHLY, CDR2 FYNNEI. The CDR3 is 15 amino acids.

This rearrangement joins TRBV29-1 to TRBJ1-2, with D possibly being TRBD1 (6 bases). Germline V gives CDR1 SQVTM, CDR2 ANQGSEA. V was trimmed by 4 bases and J by 2 bases, leaving 26 bases between them. There are 18 residues in the CDR3. The CDR3, as DNA: TGCAGCGTTGTAGGTGGGGGCGGCGAACCGACTATCAACTATGGCTACACCTTC. Translated, it gives CSVVGGGGEPTINYGYTF.

The chain combines TRBV28 with TRBJ2-5; 7 bases map to TRBD1. With 5 bases clipped from V and 5 bases from J, the junction kept 17 bases outside the gene matches. Germline CDR1 MDHEN, CDR2 SYDVKM. The CDR3 contains 17 residues. The chain's CDR3 is CASSPPKGRQGGETQYF. The CDR3 DNA reads as TGTGCCAGCAGTCCACCAAAGGGCCGACAGGGCGGGGAGACCCAGTACTTC.

The V gene is TRBV19, the J gene TRBJ2-2, with a weak D call TRBD2 (5 bases). The length of the CDR3 is 13 residues. V lost 10 bases and J 7 bases, leaving 16 bases between the germline ends. Germline CDR1 reads LNHDA; CDR2 reads SQIVND (reference sequence). CDR3 sequence: CATSPKGSGELFF. Here the CDR3 DNA reads TGTGCCACCTCTCCAAAAGGGAGCGGGGAGCTGTTTTTT.

This clone was counted a few times. The chain combines TRBV5-6 with TRBJ1-1, with D possibly being TRBD1 (5 bases). Per germline, CDR1 SGHDT and CDR2 YYEEEE. The V gene lost 4 bases and the J gene lost 6 bases, with 16 bases spanning the gap. The CDR3 contains 14 residues. CDR3 coding DNA: TGTGCCAGCAGCCTAGGACACCTCAACGCTGAAGCTTTCTTT. The encoded protein is CASSLGHLNAEAFF.

The chain combines TRBV7-2 with TRBJ1-2; D is perhaps TRBD1 (5 bases). Trimming removed 5 bases from V and 0 bases from J, with 13 bases in between. Germline V lookup: CDR1 SGHTA, CDR2 FQGNSA. The CDR3 sequence is 15 residues long. CDR3 region: CASSPLPGANYGYTF. The CDR3 region has the DNA TGTGCCAGCAGCCCCCTTCCGGGGGCTAACTATGGCTACACCTTC.

The CDR3 sequence is CASSLSGIYGYTF. The CDR3 DNA is TGCGCCAGCAGCTTGTCGGGGATTTATGGCTACACCTTC. This chain uses TRBV5-1 with TRBJ1-2; D remains unclear. The germline gives CDR1 SGHRS, CDR2 YFSETQ. With 1 base removed from V and 5 bases from J, the gap between germline ends came to 9 bases. The CDR3 runs 13 residues.

This clone was detected a few times. The chain links TRBV28 to TRBJ2-2, with TRBD1 identical over 11 bases. The J segment lost 4 bases and the V segment lost 5 bases, leaving 3 bases of the junction unmatched. The V gene's germline CDR1 is MDHEN and CDR2 SYDVKM. This CDR3 region has 15 residues. The CDR3 DNA is TGTGCCAGCAGTGCCGGGACAGGGGGCACCGGGGAGCTGTTTTTT. Protein product: CASSAGTGGTGELFF.

The chain combines TRBV5-3 with TRBJ2-6, with D perhaps matching TRBD2 (5 bases). TRBV5-3 is reported as an ORF; its role is uncertain. Deletions cut 0 bases from V and 6 bases from J, with 16 bases between. The CDR3 has 17 residues. CDR3 bases: TGTGCCAGAAGCTTGGGAGGTACGGGAAGGCTGGCCAACGTCCTGACTTTC. The encoded protein is CARSLGGTGRLANVLTF.

This chain connects TRBV27 to TRBJ2-1; TRBD2 aligns across 9 bases. Germline loops: CDR1 MNHEY, CDR2 SMNVEV (reference sequence). V trimming: 3 bases; J trimming: 6 bases; junction bases outside the gene matches: 3. The CDR3 consists of 14 residues. This chain's CDR3 is CASSFGGRANEQFF. CDR3 sequence (DNA): TGTGCCAGCAGTTTCGGCGGGAGGGCCAATGAGCAGTTCTTC.